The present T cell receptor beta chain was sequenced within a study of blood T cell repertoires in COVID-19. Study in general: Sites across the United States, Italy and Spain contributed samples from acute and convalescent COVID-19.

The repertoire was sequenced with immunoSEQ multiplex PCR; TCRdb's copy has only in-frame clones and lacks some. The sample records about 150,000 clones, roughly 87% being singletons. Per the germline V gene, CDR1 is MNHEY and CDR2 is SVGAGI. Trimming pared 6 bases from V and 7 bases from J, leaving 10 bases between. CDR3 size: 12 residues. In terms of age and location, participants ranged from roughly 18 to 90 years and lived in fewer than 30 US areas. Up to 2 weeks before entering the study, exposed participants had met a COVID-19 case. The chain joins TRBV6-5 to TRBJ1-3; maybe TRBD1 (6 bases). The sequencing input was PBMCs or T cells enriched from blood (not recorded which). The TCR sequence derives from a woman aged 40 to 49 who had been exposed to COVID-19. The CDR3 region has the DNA TGTGCCAGCAGGGGGGCGAGGAACACCATATATTTT. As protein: CASRGARNTIYF.